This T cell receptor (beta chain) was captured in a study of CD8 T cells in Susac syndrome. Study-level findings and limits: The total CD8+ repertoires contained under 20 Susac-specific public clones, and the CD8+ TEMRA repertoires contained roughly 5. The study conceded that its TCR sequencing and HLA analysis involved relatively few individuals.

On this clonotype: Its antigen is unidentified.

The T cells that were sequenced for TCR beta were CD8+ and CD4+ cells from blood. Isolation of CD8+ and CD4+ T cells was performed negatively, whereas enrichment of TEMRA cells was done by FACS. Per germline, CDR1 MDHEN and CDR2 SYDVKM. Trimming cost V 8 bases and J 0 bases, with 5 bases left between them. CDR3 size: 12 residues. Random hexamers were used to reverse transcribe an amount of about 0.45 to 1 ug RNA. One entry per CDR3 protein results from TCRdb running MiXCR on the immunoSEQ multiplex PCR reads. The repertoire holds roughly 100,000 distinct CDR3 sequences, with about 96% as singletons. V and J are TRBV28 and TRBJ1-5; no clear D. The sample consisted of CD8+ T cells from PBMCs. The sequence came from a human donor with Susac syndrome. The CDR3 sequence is CASCLSNQPQHF. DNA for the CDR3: TGTGCCAGCTGCCTTAGCAATCAGCCCCAGCATTTT.